The text below deals with one T cell receptor (beta chain). Its matching antigen is unknown. The germline V gene has CDR1 MNHEY and CDR2 SVGAGI. CDR3 length: 14 amino acids. The V gene lost 4 bases and the J gene lost 3 bases, with 10 bases spanning the gap. PCR employed 60 Vbeta and 13 Jbeta primers. As handled by the study authors: Tens of millions of unique TCR beta chains, 9.5 million to 11 million of them shared, were counted by a later analysis. Repertoires were generated with immunoSEQ multiplex PCR, while TCRdb's copy carries only in-frame clones and drops some. V and J calls and clone size are as listed in that table; D and trimming were resolved from the DNA. The sample includes roughly 170,000 clones, 82% of them seen just once. This specimen belongs to a study of cytomegalovirus exposure and HLA in healthy donors. Study details: Among about 400 genotyped donors, about 85% fell in the Caucasian-associated ancestry cluster. Study-level results: Presence/absence analysis assumed near-uniform sequencing depth across donors.

The sequenced material came from PBMCs. The receptor's source is a male donor in good health and CMV-seronegative. The chain couples TRBV6-5 to TRBJ1-5; D is undetermined. The CDR3 DNA sequence: TGTGCCAGCAGTTCCCGGGTTTCCAATCAGCCCCAGCATTTT. It encodes CASSSRVSNQPQHF.